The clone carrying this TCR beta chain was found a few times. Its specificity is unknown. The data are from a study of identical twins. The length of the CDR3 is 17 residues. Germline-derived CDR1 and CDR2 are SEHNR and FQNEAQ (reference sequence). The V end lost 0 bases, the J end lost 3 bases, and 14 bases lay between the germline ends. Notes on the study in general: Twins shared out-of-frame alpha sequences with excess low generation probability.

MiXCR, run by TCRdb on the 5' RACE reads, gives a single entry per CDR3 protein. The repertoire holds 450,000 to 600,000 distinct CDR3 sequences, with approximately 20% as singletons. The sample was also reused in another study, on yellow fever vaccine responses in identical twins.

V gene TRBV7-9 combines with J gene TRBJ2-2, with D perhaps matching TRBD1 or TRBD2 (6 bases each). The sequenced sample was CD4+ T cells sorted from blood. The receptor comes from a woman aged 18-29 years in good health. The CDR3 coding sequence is TGTGCCAGCAGCTTAGCGTACGGGGGCGATGACACCGGGGAGCTGTTTTTT. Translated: CASSLAYGGDDTGELFF.